What follows are 14 T cell receptor beta chains derived from one specimen sequenced in a study of tumor-infiltrating lymphocytes in primary liver carcinoma. Synthesis of TCR beta cDNA was carried out from about 500 ng total RNA with a constant-region primer. Libraries of TCR beta came from three nested multiplex PCR rounds with slightly modified ARM-PCR. TRBV1-TRBV30 forward and Cbeta reverse primers drove the first two roughly 10-cycle rounds. TCRdb used MiXCR to reprocess the multiplex PCR reads, holding one entry per CDR3 protein. The sample includes about 120,000 distinct CDR3 sequences, 55% to 70% of them seen just once. It was from 20-30 mg of unsorted bulk tissue that RNA and DNA were co-extracted. The sequencing sample was made of tumor-adjacent normal liver tissue. These receptors were obtained from a woman aged 55-75 years with primary liver carcinoma and hepatitis B virus infection.

This clonotype was counted ten times or more. The chain employs TRBV6-5 and TRBJ2-3; no clear D. From germline, CDR1 is MNHEY and CDR2 SVGAGI. CDR3 length equals 15 residues. V was clipped by 2 bases and J by 4 bases, with 13 bases between them. The CDR3 coding sequence is TGTGCCAGCAGTTACACACCTAACGGCGCAGATACGCAGTATTTT. Residues: CASSYTPNGADTQYF.

On this clonotype itself: Given the absence of the conserved phenylalanine or tryptophan at the CDR3 end, a read error is likely. This sequence joins TRBV29-1 and TRBJ1-1; D is possibly TRBD1 (6 bases). The CDR3 contains 12 residues. Germline CDR1 is SQVTM and CDR2 is ANQGSEA. V was shortened by 4 bases and J by 8 bases, with 14 bases between the two germline ends. The CDR3 sequence is CSVARQESEAFS. CDR3 nucleotides: TGCAGCGTTGCGAGACAGGAATCCGAAGCTTTCTCT.

A note on this clonotype: The junction shows a germline mismatch at one end, possibly a read error. V usage is TRBV7-8 and J usage is TRBJ2-1, with D possibly matching TRBD2 (6 bases). The CDR3 totals 15 residues. CDR1 SGHVS and CDR2 FQNEAQ come from the germline V gene. CDR3 amino acids: CASSAGRSTYNGQFF. In DNA, the CDR3 is TGTGCCAGCAGCGCGGGACGGTCCACCTACAATGGGCAGTTCTTC.

The rearrangement joins TRBV5-4 to TRBJ2-7; 7 nucleotides match TRBD1. J gave up 4 bases and V 5 bases, and 9 bases lay outside the gene matches. CDR1 SGHNT and CDR2 YYREEE come from the germline V gene (reference sequence). CDR3 length: 14 residues. The DNA for the CDR3 is TGTGCCAGCAGTACCGGGACAGTCCAATACGAGCAGTACTTC. Protein sequence: CASSTGTVQYEQYF. The full variable domain, with the rest looked up from reference TRBV5-4 and TRBJ2-7, is ETGVTQSPTHLIKTRGQQVTLRCSSQSGHNTVSWYQQALGQGPQFIFQYYREEENGRGNFPPRFSGLQFPNYSSELNVNALELDDSALYLCASSTGTVQYEQYFGPGTRLTVT.

The genes are TRBV20-1 and TRBJ2-7; D is ambiguous. The CDR3 consists of 13 residues. V was pared by 3 bases and J by 0 bases, with 9 bases between. Germline V gene data show CDR1 as DFQATT and CDR2 as SNEGSKA (reference sequence). Here the CDR3 reads CSAREPSSYEQYF. CDR3 DNA: TGCAGTGCTAGGGAGCCAAGCTCCTACGAGCAGTACTTC.

As regards this clonotype: Just one base apart from a much larger clone, this may be a read error. The chain employs TRBV6-6 and TRBJ2-7; possibly TRBD2 for D (5 bases). CDR3 length: 12 residues. Trimming cost V 7 bases and J 2 bases, with 9 bases left between them. Looked up from germline, CDR1 is MNHNY and CDR2 is SVGAGI (reference sequence). The CDR3 sequence: CASTGEAYEQYF. The CDR3 DNA reads TGTGCCAGCACCGGGGAAGCCTACGAGCAGTACTTC.

Regarding this clonotype: Here the CDR3 omits its conserved ending phenylalanine or tryptophan, so a read error is the likely source. The V and J genes are TRBV6-1 and TRBJ2-5; TRBD2 agrees at 10 bases. CDR3 length: 17 residues. CDR1 is MNHNS and CDR2 is SASEGT in the germline V gene. The junction had 15 bases not matched to a gene; V was cut back by 4 bases and J by 7 bases. Here the CDR3 DNA reads TGTGCCAGCAGTGTTCGAGCGGGAGGGCTAGGCTTGGGGACCCAGTACTTA. Translation gives CASSVRAGGLGLGTQYL.

This clonotype was found a few times. One base away lies a much larger clone, so this may be a sequencing read error. The chain joins TRBV6-1 to TRBJ2-7; D gene unclear. Trimming pared 5 bases from V and 2 bases from J, leaving 16 bases between. The CDR3 spans 15 residues. Germline lookup yields CDR1 MNHNS and CDR2 SASEGT. CDR3 sequence reads: CASSWSLAPAYEQYF. In DNA, the CDR3 is TGTGCCAGCAGTTGGTCACTGGCCCCGGCCTACGAGCAGTACTTC.

As regards this clonotype: An end of the junction differs from the germline gene, which may be a read error. The V call is TRBV5-5, the J call TRBJ2-2, with TRBD1 as a possible D gene (6 bases). This CDR3 has 16 residues. Germline V gene sequence: CDR1 SGHKS, CDR2 YYEKEE (reference sequence). CDR3 nucleotide sequence: TGTGCCAGCAGCGGAACGACCCTAAGGGACACCGGGGAGCTGCTTTTT. Its translation is CASSGTTLRDTGELLF.

This clonotype is a singleton in its sample. Lacking the conserved final phenylalanine or tryptophan, this CDR3 likely reflects a read error. The gene calls are TRBV6-1 and TRBJ2-2, with D uncertain. The CDR3 covers 15 residues. Germline V lookup: CDR1 MNHNS, CDR2 SASEGT. V was pared by 8 bases and J by 6 bases, with 19 bases between. CDR3 nucleotides: TGTGCCAGCGGTGTATTCCAAATGGTACCCGGGGAGCTGTTTTGT. Translation gives CASGVFQMVPGELFC.

As for this clonotype: One end of the junction fails to match germline, which may point to a read error. The chain combines TRBV6-6 with TRBJ1-2; D gene unclear. Germline CDR1 is MNHNY and CDR2 is SVGAGI (reference sequence). The CDR3 contains 13 residues. CDR3 region: CTSSYEHEDGYTF. The DNA for the CDR3 is TGTACCAGCAGTTACGAACATGAGGATGGCTACACATTC.

The sample holds many counts of this clonotype. The gene calls are TRBV14 and TRBJ1-5, with D hard to call. Per germline, CDR1 SGHDN and CDR2 FVKESK. V lost 4 bases, J lost 6 bases, and 10 bases lay in between. This CDR3 spans 13 amino acids. The CDR3 region is CASSLRTGQPQHF. The DNA for the CDR3 is TGTGCCAGCAGCCTACGGACTGGTCAGCCCCAGCATTTT.

Many counts were recorded for this clonotype. The chain uses TRBV12-3 or TRBV12-4 and TRBJ2-7; TRBD2 agrees at 9 bases. The CDR3 contains 15 residues. The V and J ends lost 6 bases and 4 bases, in that order; junction bases with no gene match: 10. The CDR3 protein is CASSAAGGRSYEQYF. CDR3 nucleotides: TGTGCCAGCAGCGCCGCGGGAGGGCGGTCGTACGAGCAGTACTTC.

On this clonotype: The CDR3 ends on some other residue instead of the conserved phenylalanine or tryptophan, so this is likely a read error. This chain uses TRBV12-3 or TRBV12-4 with TRBJ1-1; 7 bases align to TRBD1. The length of the CDR3 is 12 residues. Trimming at V came to 6 bases and at J to 11 bases, leaving 9 bases not matched to a gene. CDR3: CASSRDLRGAFL. Here the CDR3 DNA reads TGTGCCAGCAGCCGGGACCTCAGGGGGGCTTTCCTT.